Following are 8 T cell receptor beta chains from one sample sequenced in a study of T cells in Graves' hyperthyroidism and ophthalmopathy. RNA transcripts were the template for amplifying TCR beta CDR3 regions. RT-PCR in the first round (using the HTBI primer set) targeted the TCR CDR3. TCRdb ran MiXCR on the multiplex PCR reads and lists one entry per CDR3 protein. This sample carries roughly 740,000 distinct CDR3 sequences, 16% of them seen once, and the ten largest clones take approximately 8.4%. The sample comprised blood. These receptors were collected from a man aged 18 to 30 with Graves' hyperthyroidism.

This rearrangement joins TRBV7-2 to TRBJ2-5, with 11 bases that match TRBD2. Germline CDR1 is SGHTA and CDR2 is FQGNSA. This CDR3 spans 18 amino acids. V gave up 0 bases and J gave up 1 base; unmatched junction bases: 7. The CDR3 sequence is CASSLAAVAGGPQETQYF. In DNA form, the CDR3 reads TGTGCCAGCAGCTTAGCGGCGGTAGCGGGAGGGCCCCAAGAGACCCAGTACTTC.

This clonotype was picked up many times. The rearrangement joins TRBV30 to TRBJ1-2, with D hard to call. The germline V and J ends were trimmed by 3 bases and 2 bases, with 7 bases remaining between them. Germline assignment: CDR1 GTSNPN and CDR2 SVGIG (reference sequence). The CDR3 consists of 12 residues. Here the CDR3 DNA reads TGTGCCTGGAGCGGTCGGAACTATGGCTACACCTTC. Translation gives CAWSGRNYGYTF.

This chain links TRBV18 with TRBJ2-5; D not certain. Germline V gene sequence: CDR1 KGHSH, CDR2 LQKENI. Trimming pared 1 base from V and 4 bases from J, leaving 19 bases between. This CDR3 has 17 residues. The CDR3 protein is CASSPQHKTVASETQYF. DNA for the CDR3: TGTGCCAGCTCACCACAGCACAAGACCGTGGCTTCAGAGACCCAGTACTTC.

The chain carries TRBV5-1 and TRBJ2-3; D gene unclear. V dropped 2 bases and J dropped 4 bases, with 11 bases sitting between them. Germline lookup yields CDR1 SGHRS and CDR2 YFSETQ. The CDR3 is made up of 14 amino acids. The CDR3 nucleotides read TGCGCCAGCAGCTTAGGCCAGTCCCCAGATACGCAGTATTTT. It is translated as CASSLGQSPDTQYF.

This clonotype showed up many times. The chain is built from TRBV7-9 and TRBJ2-5; D gene uncertain. Germline loops: CDR1 SEHNR, CDR2 FQNEAQ (reference sequence). The germline V and J ends were trimmed by 7 bases and 7 bases, with 19 bases remaining between them. CDR3 length equals 14 residues. CDR3 sequence (DNA): TGTGCCAGCACCGGCCAGAGCTCGCTCGGGACCCAGTACTTC. It specifies CASTGQSSLGTQYF.

This clonotype has a handful of counts. J is TRBJ2-1 and V is TRBV5-6; D is uncertain. CDR1 SGHDT and CDR2 YYEEEE come from the germline V gene. CDR3 length: 14 amino acids. Trimming left V 1 base short and J 6 bases short, with 11 bases between. The CDR3 nucleotides are TGTGCCAGCAGCTTGAAGACTCCTTTCAATGAGCAGTTCTTC. This translates into CASSLKTPFNEQFF.

This clonotype has more than one count but fewer than ten. The chain is built from TRBV30 and TRBJ1-1; D unresolved. Trimming took off 0 bases at V and 6 bases at J, with 14 bases between the two ends. CDR1 is GTSNPN and CDR2 is SVGIG in the germline V gene (reference sequence). The CDR3 is made up of 14 amino acids. The CDR3: CAWSVLGEHAEAFF. The CDR3 bases are TGTGCCTGGAGTGTACTTGGGGAACACGCTGAAGCTTTCTTT.

Only a few counts were recorded for this clonotype. J is TRBJ2-3 and V is TRBV5-4, with 11 bases identical to TRBD1. The CDR3 consists of 15 residues. Germline CDR1 and CDR2: SGHNT and YYREEE (reference sequence). V gave up 2 bases and J gave up 4 bases; unmatched junction bases: 3. CDR3 region: CASSLRTGGSDTQYF. In DNA, the CDR3 is TGTGCCAGCAGCTTACGGACAGGGGGCTCAGATACGCAGTATTTT.